This T cell receptor beta chain was sequenced in a study of shared T cell receptors in the human thymus. Assay: immunoSEQ multiplex PCR; the TCRdb copy retains only in-frame clones and omits some. The sample contains 640,000 or so clones, more than 75% of which appear only once. The CDR3 contains 16 residues. Looked up from germline, CDR1 is SGHTA and CDR2 is FQGTGA. V shed 5 bases, J shed 5 bases, and the junction held 10 bases outside the gene matches. These records were also assigned to another study, of human thymus T cells. That publication notes: Thymic material originated from resections removed in the course of corrective heart surgery. Related studies noted strongly shared thymic repertoires across unrelated people.

Sequenced sample: thymocytes. The V gene is TRBV7-3, the J gene TRBJ2-3; the match to TRBD2 covers 10 bases. This clonotype was sampled from a boy in the first two years of life with a congenital heart defect. The CDR3 sequence is CASSQSGGALVDTQYF. The CDR3 DNA reads as TGTGCCAGCAGCCAGAGCGGGGGGGCCCTTGTAGATACGCAGTATTTT.